The 20 T cell receptor beta chains listed next were all sequenced from one sample in a study of shared clonotypes between healthy human individuals. Clones were read by immunoSEQ multiplex PCR, and TCRdb kept only the in-frame ones, dropping some. The top ten hold 0.11% of the sample, which has about 590,000 clones, nearly 97% seen once. CD45RO negativity and positive selection for CCR7 defined naive CD8 cells, a population that excluded terminally differentiated effector memory CD45RA+ cells. The sample consisted of naive CD8+ T cells sorted from blood. The receptors shown here come from a woman aged 25-40 years in good health.

V and J are TRBV25-1 and TRBJ2-5; tentative D call: TRBD2 (7 bases). In germline, CDR1 is MGHDK, CDR2 SYGVNS. V was shortened by 4 bases and J by 0 bases, with 15 bases between the two germline ends. The CDR3 spans 16 residues. The CDR3 spells CASSVGGAGNQETQYF. The CDR3, as DNA: TGTGCCAGCAGTGTGGGGGGGGCAGGGAACCAAGAGACCCAGTACTTC. Based on the CDR3 plus reference TRBV25-1 and TRBJ2-5, the full variable domain is EADIYQTPRYLVIGTGKKITLECSQTMGHDKMYWYQQDPGMELHLIHYSYGVNSTEKGDLSSESTVSRIRTEHFPLTLESARPSHTSQYLCASSVGGAGNQETQYFGPGTRLLVL.

J is TRBJ1-6 and V is TRBV6-5; D remains ambiguous. The V gene's germline CDR1 is MNHEY and CDR2 SVGAGI. V was clipped by 5 bases and J by 7 bases, with 12 bases between them. The CDR3 length is 14 residues. The CDR3 loop is CASSTDWENSPLHF. The CDR3 region has the DNA TGTGCCAGCAGTACGGACTGGGAAAATTCACCCCTCCACTTT.

The gene calls are TRBV7-3 and TRBJ2-7, with D possibly being TRBD1 (6 bases). The germline CDR1 and CDR2 sequences are SGHTA and FQGTGA. Trimming removed 4 bases from V and 0 bases from J, with 10 bases in between. This CDR3 has 14 residues. CDR3 sequence: CASSSQGYSYEQYF. Written as DNA, the CDR3 is TGTGCCAGCAGCTCACAGGGTTACTCCTACGAGCAGTACTTC.

V is TRBV5-4 and J is TRBJ1-1; 7 nucleotides match TRBD1. V lost 0 bases, J lost 3 bases, and 11 bases stayed unmatched. CDR3 length: 17 amino acids. CDR1 and CDR2 (germline): SGHNT, YYREEE (reference sequence). CDR3 loop: CASSLGLQGEVDTEAFF. The CDR3 DNA reads TGTGCCAGCAGCTTGGGGTTGCAGGGGGAGGTAGACACTGAAGCTTTCTTT. The whole variable domain, remainder taken from reference TRBV5-4 and TRBJ1-1, is ETGVTQSPTHLIKTRGQQVTLRCSSQSGHNTVSWYQQALGQGPQFIFQYYREEENGRGNFPPRFSGLQFPNYSSELNVNALELDDSALYLCASSLGLQGEVDTEAFFGQGTRLTVV.

The genes are TRBV27 and TRBJ2-7; TRBD2 aligns across 11 bases. J gave up 2 bases and V 4 bases, and 4 bases lay outside the gene matches. Per germline, CDR1 MNHEY and CDR2 SMNVEV (reference sequence). The CDR3 sequence is 15 residues long. DNA of the CDR3: TGTGCCAGCAGTTCGGGGACTAGCGGAGCCTACGAGCAGTACTTC. Its protein product is CASSSGTSGAYEQYF.

The chain recombines TRBV7-9 with TRBJ1-1; D gene uncertain. V was cut by 4 bases and J by 11 bases, with 20 bases left in between. The germline V gene encodes CDR1 SEHNR and CDR2 FQNEAQ (reference sequence). This CDR3 region has 14 residues. The CDR3 bases are TGTGCCAGCAGCTCCCTTAGCAGTCCCGACGAGGCTTTCTTT. As protein: CASSSLSSPDEAFF.

This clone was found once. Its ends do not fully match the called genes, so a read error is possible. The rearrangement uses TRBV10-3 and TRBJ1-1, with D perhaps matching TRBD1 (6 bases). Germline V gene data show CDR1 as ENHRY and CDR2 as SYGVKD. The CDR3 runs to 15 residues. The CDR3: CAIGEPGQRSTEAFF. CDR3 nucleotides: TGTGCCATCGGTGAACCGGGACAACGCTCCACTGAAGCTTTCTTT.

The chain joins TRBV16 to TRBJ1-5, with a tentative D call TRBD1 (6 bases). The CDR3 sequence is 17 residues long. Germline CDR1 reads KGHSY; CDR2 reads FQNENV. V was pared by 1 base and J by 7 bases, with 20 bases between. The CDR3 is CASSQFGVGGAGQPQHF. DNA of the CDR3: TGTGCCAGCAGCCAATTCGGTGTAGGGGGAGCAGGGCAGCCCCAGCATTTT.

The gene calls are TRBV6-1 and TRBJ1-5; D perhaps matches TRBD1 (5 bases). The V end lost 1 base, the J end lost 1 base, and 17 bases lay between the germline ends. The CDR3 loop spans 18 amino acids. Germline CDR1 is MNHNS and CDR2 is SASEGT. The CDR3 region is CASSEGGRVWGSNQPQHF. The CDR3 nucleotides read TGTGCCAGCAGTGAAGGGGGACGAGTGTGGGGCAGCAATCAGCCCCAGCATTTT.

The V gene is TRBV28, the J gene TRBJ2-1; D is uncertain. Germline loops: CDR1 MDHEN, CDR2 SYDVKM. V was cut by 1 base and J by 8 bases, with 9 bases left in between. The CDR3 totals 13 residues. The CDR3 DNA reads as TGTGCCAGCAGTTTATTGGCGCCGGATGAGCAGTTCTTC. Its protein is CASSLLAPDEQFF.

The CDR3, as DNA: TGTGCCAGCAGCCCGAGGGGAGGACGGACCTACGAGCAGTACTTC. Its translation is CASSPRGGRTYEQYF. V usage is TRBV28 and J usage is TRBJ2-7; possible D gene TRBD2, 6 bases. Deletions cut 6 bases from V and 2 bases from J, with 17 bases between. This CDR3 spans 15 amino acids. Germline V CDR1 and CDR2: MDHEN, SYDVKM.

The gene calls are TRBV27 and TRBJ2-2, with D unresolved. Trimming left V 5 bases short and J 5 bases short, with 18 bases between. Germline V gene sequence: CDR1 MNHEY, CDR2 SMNVEV (reference sequence). The CDR3 extends over 16 amino acids. The CDR3, as DNA: TGTGCCAGCAGTCCGCAGACTCCTAGGGCGACCGGGGAGCTGTTTTTT. It translates to CASSPQTPRATGELFF.

About this clone itself: A junction boundary mismatches the germline segment, possibly from a read error. V and J are TRBV10-3 and TRBJ1-2; the D is unclear. This CDR3 has 16 amino acids. CDR1 and CDR2 (germline): ENHRY, SYGVKD. The CDR3 DNA is TGTGCCATCAGTGAGGGGTCAGCTGGATACAACTATGGCTGCACCTTC. The encoded protein is CAISEGSAGYNYGCTF.

This clone showed up just a few times. V and J are TRBV5-5 and TRBJ1-5; D unclear. V lost 4 bases, J lost 0 bases, and 14 bases lay in between. This CDR3 is built from 16 residues. Germline lookup yields CDR1 SGHKS and CDR2 YYEKEE (reference sequence). The CDR3 DNA reads TGTGCCAGCAGCGCGGACGGAGGTCTTAGCAATCAGCCCCAGCATTTT. Amino acids: CASSADGGLSNQPQHF.

This chain's CDR3 is CASSRGGYTDTQYF. CDR3 coding DNA: TGTGCCAGCAGCCGCGGCGGGTACACAGATACGCAGTATTTT. The rearrangement uses TRBV7-2 and TRBJ2-3, with D tentatively TRBD2 (5 bases). The V end lost 5 bases, the J end lost 2 bases, and 11 bases lay between the germline ends. This CDR3 contains 14 residues. CDR1 and CDR2 from the germline V gene are SGHTA and FQGNSA.

This chain uses TRBV27 with TRBJ2-3, with 9 nucleotides matching TRBD2. The CDR3 covers 17 residues. Trimming took 7 bases from V and 0 from J; bases not matched to a gene: 11. Germline CDR1 reads MNHEY; CDR2 reads SMNVEV (reference sequence). The DNA for the CDR3 is TGTGCCAGCACCCCAATGACTAGCGGCCTTAGCACAGATACGCAGTATTTT. This sequence encodes CASTPMTSGLSTDTQYF.

This CDR3 is CASSHKGLAWADEQFF. CDR3 in DNA: TGTGCCAGCAGCCACAAAGGACTAGCTTGGGCCGATGAGCAGTTCTTC. The genes are TRBV14 and TRBJ2-1; 8 bases line up with TRBD2. V shed 3 bases, J shed 8 bases, and the junction held 12 bases outside the gene matches. There are 16 residues in the CDR3. CDR1 and CDR2 from the germline V gene are SGHDN and FVKESK.

CDR3 sequence reads: CASSAPRRAGRRTGELFF. The CDR3, as DNA: TGTGCCAGCAGCGCGCCCCGCCGAGCCGGGAGGCGCACCGGGGAGCTGTTTTTT. V is TRBV9 and J is TRBJ2-2; 7 nucleotides match TRBD2. CDR1 is SGDLS and CDR2 is YYNGEE in the germline V gene. The CDR3 is made up of 18 amino acids. V lost 3 bases, J lost 4 bases, and 15 bases stayed unmatched.

The V and J genes are TRBV7-9 and TRBJ1-2; no firm D call. In germline, CDR1 is SEHNR, CDR2 FQNEAQ (reference sequence). The ends were cut back, 2 bases at V and 4 bases at J, with 14 bases in the middle. This CDR3 is 15 amino acids long. CDR3 sequence reads: CASSLTGPLFYGYTF. DNA for the CDR3: TGTGCCAGCAGCTTAACGGGTCCCCTCTTCTATGGCTACACCTTC.

The V gene is TRBV7-9, the J gene TRBJ2-3, with TRBD1 as a possible D gene (6 bases). The CDR3 consists of 16 residues. V was trimmed by 2 bases and J by 0 bases, leaving 12 bases between them. CDR1 SEHNR and CDR2 FQNEAQ come from the germline V gene (reference sequence). This CDR3 is CASSLPDRLSTDTQYF. The DNA for the CDR3 is TGTGCCAGCAGCTTACCGGACAGACTTAGCACAGATACGCAGTATTTT. The entire variable domain, with the rest obtained from reference TRBV7-9 and TRBJ2-3, is as follows: DTGVSQNPRHKITKRGQNVTFRCDPISEHNRLYWYRQTLGQGPEFLTYFQNEAQLEKSRLLSDRFSAERPKGSFSTLEIQRTEQGDSAMYLCASSLPDRLSTDTQYFGPGTRLTVL.